Each of the 12 T cell receptor beta chains below was sequenced from the same sample in a study of identical twins. TCRdb itself ran the 5' RACE reads through MiXCR, one entry per CDR3 protein. Here the sample spans approximately 600,000 distinct CDR3 sequences, more than 9% being singletons. These data were likewise used in another study, on yellow fever vaccine responses in identical twins.

The sample was PBMCs. These receptors all stem from a woman between 18 and 29 years old in good health.

The CDR3 bases are TGTGCCACCAGTGACCCCGGGACAGCCGGAAGATGGGGCTCCTACAATGAGCAGTTCTTC. It is translated as CATSDPGTAGRWGSYNEQFF. This chain uses TRBV24-1 with TRBJ2-1; TRBD1 aligns across 7 bases. The V gene end was trimmed by 4 bases and the J gene end by 0 bases; junction bases not matched to a gene: 17. The CDR3 runs 20 residues. CDR1 is KGHDR, CDR2 SFDVKD, per germline.

V usage is TRBV12-3 or TRBV12-4 and J usage is TRBJ2-1, with 9 bases fitting TRBD1. Trimming took 6 bases from V and 8 from J; bases not matched to a gene: 8. This CDR3 is 14 amino acids long. CDR3 region: CASRRDRVEDEQFF. Written as DNA, the CDR3 is TGTGCCAGCAGGCGGGACAGGGTAGAGGATGAGCAGTTCTTC.

This clonotype occurred a few times. The chain is built from TRBV7-8 and TRBJ2-2; 9 positions agree with TRBD1. Germline lookup yields CDR1 SGHVS and CDR2 FQNEAQ. This CDR3 contains 16 residues. V lost 5 bases and J lost 6; bases outside the gene matches: 10. CDR3 DNA: TGTGCCAGCAGCGCGTGGACAGGGGAAACGTCCGGGGAGCTGTTTTTT. Translated, it gives CASSAWTGETSGELFF. Full variable domain (missing parts from reference TRBV7-8 and TRBJ2-2): GAGVSQSPRYKVAKRGQDVALRCDPISGHVSLFWYQQALGQGPEFLTYFQNEAQLDKSGLPSDRFFAERPEGSVSTLKIQRTQQEDSAVYLCASSAWTGETSGELFFGEGSRLTVL.

The chain uses TRBV7-6 and TRBJ2-1, with D perhaps TRBD2 (5 bases). Germline V CDR1 and CDR2: SGHVS, FNYEAQ. The CDR3 has 14 amino acids. V was pared by 2 bases and J by 13 bases, with 18 bases between. The CDR3 coding sequence is TGTGCCAGCAGCTTAAGAGGTGGGCGGGCGGTACAGTTCTTC. As protein: CASSLRGGRAVQFF. The full variable domain, in which reference TRBV7-6 and TRBJ2-1 provide the parts outside the CDR3, is GAGVSQSPRYKVTKRGQDVALRCDPISGHVSLYWYRQALGQGPEFLTYFNYEAQQDKSGLPNDRFSAERPEGSISTLTIQRTEQRDSAMYRCASSLRGGRAVQFFGPGTRLTVL.

Ten or more counts support this clonotype. V gene TRBV20-1 combines with J gene TRBJ2-7, with D possibly TRBD1 on 6 matching bases. V lost 3 bases and J lost 0, with 9 bases in between. The V gene's germline CDR1 is DFQATT and CDR2 SNEGSKA (reference sequence). CDR3 size: 13 residues. The CDR3 reads CSARRGSSYEQYF. Here the CDR3 DNA reads TGCAGTGCTAGGAGGGGGTCCTCCTACGAGCAGTACTTC.

This clonotype was observed a few times. The chain is built from TRBV3-1 and TRBJ1-6; 7 positions match TRBD1. The CDR3 consists of 12 residues. The V gene end was trimmed by 2 bases and the J gene end by 11 bases; junction bases not matched to a gene: 0. Per germline, CDR1 LGHDT and CDR2 YNNKEL (reference sequence). The CDR3 DNA is TGTGCCAGCAGCCAACAGGGGGCACCCCTCCACTTT. Translation gives CASSQQGAPLHF. Variable domain in full (rest from reference TRBV3-1 and TRBJ1-6): DTAVSQTPKYLVTQMGNDKSIKCEQNLGHDTMYWYKQDSKKFLKIMFSYNNKELIINETVPNRFSPKSPDKAHLNLHINSLELGDSAVYFCASSQQGAPLHFGNGTRLTVT.

The J gene is TRBJ2-5, the V gene TRBV7-3, with D perhaps TRBD1 or TRBD2 (5 bases each). V was cut by 3 bases and J by 4 bases, with 9 bases left in between. The CDR3 spans 13 residues. The V gene's germline CDR1 is SGHTA and CDR2 FQGTGA. Here the CDR3 DNA reads TGTGCCAGCAGCTTTGGGGGTTCAGAGACCCAGTACTTC. Encoded protein: CASSFGGSETQYF.

This clonotype showed up many times. This sequence joins TRBV10-3 and TRBJ2-3; D possibly corresponds to TRBD1 (5 bases). Germline V CDR1 and CDR2: ENHRY, SYGVKD. The CDR3 has 14 residues. V was shortened by 6 bases and J by 1 base, with 11 bases between the two germline ends. The CDR3 DNA reads as TGTGCCATCAGGCAGGGTCCCCGCACAGATACGCAGTATTTT. Translation gives CAIRQGPRTDTQYF.

The chain has TRBV20-1 and TRBJ2-1; D call uncertain. The germline V and J ends were trimmed by 2 bases and 15 bases, with 20 bases remaining between them. Germline V lookup: CDR1 DFQATT, CDR2 SNEGSKA (reference sequence). The CDR3 totals 13 residues. The CDR3 coding sequence is TGCAGTGCTAGAACCAGAAGGCGCAGTCATCCGTTCTTC. Amino acid sequence: CSARTRRRSHPFF.

This clonotype was seen repeatedly, ten times or more. The V gene is TRBV4-3, the J gene TRBJ2-7; 7 bases agree with TRBD2. CDR1 LGHNA and CDR2 YSLEER come from the germline V gene. V trimming: 1 base; J trimming: 5 bases; junction bases outside the gene matches: 14. This CDR3 spans 17 amino acids. DNA of the CDR3: TGCGCCAGCAGCCAAGCCGGTTCGGGTAGCGGGCTCCACGAGCAGTACTTC. Its protein product is CASSQAGSGSGLHEQYF.

This chain joins TRBV18 and TRBJ2-3; possible D gene TRBD1, 6 bases. The germline V gene encodes CDR1 KGHSH and CDR2 LQKENI. The V gene lost 8 bases and the J gene lost 0 bases, with 15 bases spanning the gap. The CDR3 has 15 residues. The CDR3 here is CASLGQTGSTDTQYF. The DNA for the CDR3 is TGTGCCAGCCTGGGACAAACCGGGAGCACAGATACGCAGTATTTT.

This clonotype was seen only a few times. This chain uses TRBV27 with TRBJ2-5, with 13 bases identical to TRBD2. J lost 5 bases, V lost 5 bases, and 5 bases had no gene match. CDR3 size: 15 residues. Germline V gene lookup returns CDR1 MNHEY and CDR2 SMNVEV (reference sequence). The CDR3 spells CASSPTSGRVETQYF. CDR3 nucleotides: TGTGCCAGCAGTCCTACTAGCGGGAGGGTGGAGACCCAGTACTTC.